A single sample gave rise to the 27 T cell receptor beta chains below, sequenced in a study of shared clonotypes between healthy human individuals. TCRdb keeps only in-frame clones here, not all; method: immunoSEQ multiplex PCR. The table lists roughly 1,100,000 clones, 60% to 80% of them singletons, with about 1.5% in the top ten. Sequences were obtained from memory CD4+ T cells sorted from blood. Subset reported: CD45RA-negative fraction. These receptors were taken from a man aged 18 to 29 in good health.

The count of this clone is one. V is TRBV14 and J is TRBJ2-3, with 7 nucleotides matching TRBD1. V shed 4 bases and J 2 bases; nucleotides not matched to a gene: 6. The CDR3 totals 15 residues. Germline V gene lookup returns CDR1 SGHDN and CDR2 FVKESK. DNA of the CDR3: TGTGCCAGCAGCCCTCGGGACAGCTACACAGATACGCAGTATTTT. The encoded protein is CASSPRDSYTDTQYF.

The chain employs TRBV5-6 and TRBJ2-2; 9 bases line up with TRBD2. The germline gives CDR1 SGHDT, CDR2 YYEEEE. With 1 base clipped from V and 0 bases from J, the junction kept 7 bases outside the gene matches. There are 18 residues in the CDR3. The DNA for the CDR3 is TGTGCCAGCAGCTTGTGGACGGGACTAGCCGCGAACACCGGGGAGCTGTTTTTT. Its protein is CASSLWTGLAANTGELFF. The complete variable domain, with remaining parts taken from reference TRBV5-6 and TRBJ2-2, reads DAGVTQSPTHLIKTRGQQVTLRCSPKSGHDTVSWYQQALGQGPQFIFQYYEEEERQRGNFPDRFSGHQFPNYSSELNVNALLLGDSALYLCASSLWTGLAANTGELFFGEGSRLTVL.

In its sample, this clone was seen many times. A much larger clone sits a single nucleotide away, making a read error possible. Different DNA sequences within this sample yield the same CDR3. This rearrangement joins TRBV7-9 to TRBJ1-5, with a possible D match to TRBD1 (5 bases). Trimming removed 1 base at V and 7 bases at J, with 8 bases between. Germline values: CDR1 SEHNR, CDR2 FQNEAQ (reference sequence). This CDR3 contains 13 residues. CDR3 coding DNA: TGTGCCAGCAGCTTAGATGAGGGGCAGCCCCAGCATTTT. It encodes CASSLDEGQPQHF.

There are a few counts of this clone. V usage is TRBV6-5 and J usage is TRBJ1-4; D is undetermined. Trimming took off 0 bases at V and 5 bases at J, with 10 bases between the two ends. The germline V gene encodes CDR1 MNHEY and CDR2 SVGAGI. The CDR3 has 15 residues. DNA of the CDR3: TGTGCCAGCAGTTACTCGATAATGGGCAATGAAAAACTGTTTTTT. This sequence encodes CASSYSIMGNEKLFF.

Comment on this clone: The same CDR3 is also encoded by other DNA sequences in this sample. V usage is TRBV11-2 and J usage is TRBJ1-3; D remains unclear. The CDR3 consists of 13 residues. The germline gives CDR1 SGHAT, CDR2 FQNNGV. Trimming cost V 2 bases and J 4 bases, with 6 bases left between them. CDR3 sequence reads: CASSLLGGNTIYF. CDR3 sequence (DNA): TGTGCCAGCAGCTTACTGGGCGGAAACACCATATATTTT.

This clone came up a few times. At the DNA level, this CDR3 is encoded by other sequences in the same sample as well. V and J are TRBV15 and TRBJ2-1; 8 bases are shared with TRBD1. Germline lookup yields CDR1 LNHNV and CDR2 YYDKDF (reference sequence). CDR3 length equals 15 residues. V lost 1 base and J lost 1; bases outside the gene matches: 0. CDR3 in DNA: TGTGCCACCAGCAGAGGACAGGGGTCCTACAATGAGCAGTTCTTC. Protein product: CATSRGQGSYNEQFF.

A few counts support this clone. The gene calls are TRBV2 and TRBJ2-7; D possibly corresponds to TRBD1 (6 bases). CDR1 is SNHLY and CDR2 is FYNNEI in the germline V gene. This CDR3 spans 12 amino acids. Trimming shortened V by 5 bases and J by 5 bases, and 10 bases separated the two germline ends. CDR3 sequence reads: CASSTTGNEQYF. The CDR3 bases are TGTGCCAGCAGTACCACAGGGAACGAGCAGTACTTC.

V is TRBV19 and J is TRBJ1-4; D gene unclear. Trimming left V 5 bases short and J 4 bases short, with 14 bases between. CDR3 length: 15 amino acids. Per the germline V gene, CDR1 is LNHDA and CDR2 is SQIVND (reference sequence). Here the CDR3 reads CASSGYRADNEKLFF. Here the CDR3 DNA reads TGTGCCAGTAGTGGATACCGGGCCGATAATGAAAAACTGTTTTTT. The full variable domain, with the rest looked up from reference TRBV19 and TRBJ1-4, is DGGITQSPKYLFRKEGQNVTLSCEQNLNHDAMYWYRQDPGQGLRLIYYSQIVNDFQKGDIAEGYSVSREKKESFPLTVTSAQKNPTAFYLCASSGYRADNEKLFFGSGTQLSVL.

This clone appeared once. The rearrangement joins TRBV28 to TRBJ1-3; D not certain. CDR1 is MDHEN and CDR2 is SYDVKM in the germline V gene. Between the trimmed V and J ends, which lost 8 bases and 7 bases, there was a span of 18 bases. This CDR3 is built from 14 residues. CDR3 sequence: CASGRAGRSNTIYF. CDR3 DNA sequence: TGTGCCAGCGGTCGAGCCGGGCGGTCGAACACCATATATTTT.

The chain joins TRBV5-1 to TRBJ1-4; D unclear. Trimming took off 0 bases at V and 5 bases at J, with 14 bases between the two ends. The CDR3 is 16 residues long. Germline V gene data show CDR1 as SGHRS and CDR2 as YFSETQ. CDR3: CASSLGLQSYNEKLFF. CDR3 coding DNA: TGCGCCAGCAGCTTGGGGTTGCAAAGCTACAATGAAAAACTGTTTTTT. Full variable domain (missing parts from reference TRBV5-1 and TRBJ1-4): KAGVTQTPRYLIKTRGQQVTLSCSPISGHRSVSWYQQTPGQGLQFLFEYFSETQRNKGNFPGRFSGRQFSNSRSEMNVSTLELGDSALYLCASSLGLQSYNEKLFFGSGTQLSVL.

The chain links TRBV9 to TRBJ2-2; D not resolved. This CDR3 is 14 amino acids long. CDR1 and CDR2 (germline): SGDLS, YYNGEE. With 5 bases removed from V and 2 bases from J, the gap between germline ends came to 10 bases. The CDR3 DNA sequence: TGTGCCAGCAGTCTCTTCCCTAACACCGGGGAGCTGTTTTTT. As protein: CASSLFPNTGELFF.

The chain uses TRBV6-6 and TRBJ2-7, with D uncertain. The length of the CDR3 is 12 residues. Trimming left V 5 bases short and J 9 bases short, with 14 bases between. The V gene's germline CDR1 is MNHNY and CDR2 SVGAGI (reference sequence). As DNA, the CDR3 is TGTGCCAGCAGTGACGACTCCCGCGGGCAGTACTTC. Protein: CASSDDSRGQYF.

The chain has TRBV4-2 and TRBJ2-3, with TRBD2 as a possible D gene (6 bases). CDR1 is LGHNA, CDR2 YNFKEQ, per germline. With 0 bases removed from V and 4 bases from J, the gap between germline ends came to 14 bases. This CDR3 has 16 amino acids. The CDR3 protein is CASSQDAGSGSDTQYF. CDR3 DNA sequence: TGTGCCAGCAGCCAAGATGCGGGGAGCGGCTCAGATACGCAGTATTTT.

The CDR3 spells CSADQGGAYNEQFF. The CDR3 bases are TGCAGCGCTGACCAAGGGGGGGCCTACAATGAGCAGTTCTTC. The rearrangement uses TRBV29-1 and TRBJ2-1, with D maybe TRBD2 (7 bases). The CDR3 has 14 amino acids. Germline lookup yields CDR1 SQVTM and CDR2 ANQGSEA. The V end lost 7 bases, the J end lost 2 bases, and 15 bases lay between the germline ends.

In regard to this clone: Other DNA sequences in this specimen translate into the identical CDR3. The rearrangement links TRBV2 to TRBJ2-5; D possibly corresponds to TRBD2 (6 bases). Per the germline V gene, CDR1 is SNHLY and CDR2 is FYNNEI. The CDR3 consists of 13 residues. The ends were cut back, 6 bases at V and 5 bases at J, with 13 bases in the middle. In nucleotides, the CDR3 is TGTGCCAGCAGCGGAAACCGGGGGGAGACCCAGTACTTC. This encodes CASSGNRGETQYF.

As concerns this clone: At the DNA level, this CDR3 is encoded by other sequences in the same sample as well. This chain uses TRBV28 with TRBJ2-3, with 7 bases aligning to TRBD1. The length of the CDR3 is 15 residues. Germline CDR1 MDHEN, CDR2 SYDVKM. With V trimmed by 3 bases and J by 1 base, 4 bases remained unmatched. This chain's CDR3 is CASSFPGTGTDTQYF. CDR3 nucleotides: TGTGCCAGCAGTTTCCCCGGGACAGGCACAGATACGCAGTATTTT.

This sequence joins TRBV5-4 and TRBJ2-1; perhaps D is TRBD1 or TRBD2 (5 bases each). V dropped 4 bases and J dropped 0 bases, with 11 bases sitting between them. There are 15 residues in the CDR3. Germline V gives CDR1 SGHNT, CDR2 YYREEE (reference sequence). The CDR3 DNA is TGTGCCAGCAGCATCGGGACGAGCTCCTACAATGAGCAGTTCTTC. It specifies CASSIGTSSYNEQFF.

The CDR3 protein is CASSRRAQGAVDTGELFF. The CDR3 nucleotides are TGCGCCAGCAGCCGGCGAGCACAGGGGGCTGTTGACACCGGGGAGCTGTTTTTT. The chain combines TRBV4-1 with TRBJ2-2, with 9 positions matching TRBD1. The CDR3 consists of 18 residues. Per the germline V gene, CDR1 is MGHRA and CDR2 is YSYEKL. V shed 4 bases, J shed 3 bases, and the junction held 12 bases outside the gene matches.

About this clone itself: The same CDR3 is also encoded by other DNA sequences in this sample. CDR3 bases: TGTGCCATCAGTGAGAGGAATGAGCAGTTCTTC. Its translation: CAISERNEQFF. The chain carries TRBV10-3 and TRBJ2-1, with D unclear. Trimming cost V 2 bases and J 7 bases, with 3 bases left between them. CDR1 is ENHRY, CDR2 SYGVKD, per germline. This CDR3 has 11 amino acids.

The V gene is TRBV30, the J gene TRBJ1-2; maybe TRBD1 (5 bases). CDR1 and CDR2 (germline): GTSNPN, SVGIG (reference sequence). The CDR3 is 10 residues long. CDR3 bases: TGTGTCGGGGGAAACTATGGCTACACCTTC. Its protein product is CVGGNYGYTF.

The CDR3 DNA sequence: TGTGCCAGCAGCTTATTTGGTTCGAACACCGGGGAGCTGTTTTTT. It codes for CASSLFGSNTGELFF. The chain employs TRBV7-2 and TRBJ2-2; the D is unclear. Germline assignment: CDR1 SGHTA and CDR2 FQGNSA. CDR3 length: 15 amino acids. Trimming took 2 bases from V and 0 from J, leaving 7 bases between them.

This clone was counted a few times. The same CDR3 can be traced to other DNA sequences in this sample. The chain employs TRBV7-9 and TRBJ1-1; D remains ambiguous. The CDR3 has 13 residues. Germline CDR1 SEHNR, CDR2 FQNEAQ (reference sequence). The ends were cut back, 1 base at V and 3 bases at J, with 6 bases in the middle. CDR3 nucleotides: TGTGCCAGCAGCTTAGTCCGGGACACTGAAGCTTTCTTT. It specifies CASSLVRDTEAFF. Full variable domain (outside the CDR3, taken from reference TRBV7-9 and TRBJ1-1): DTGVSQNPRHKITKRGQNVTFRCDPISEHNRLYWYRQTLGQGPEFLTYFQNEAQLEKSRLLSDRFSAERPKGSFSTLEIQRTEQGDSAMYLCASSLVRDTEAFFGQGTRLTVV.

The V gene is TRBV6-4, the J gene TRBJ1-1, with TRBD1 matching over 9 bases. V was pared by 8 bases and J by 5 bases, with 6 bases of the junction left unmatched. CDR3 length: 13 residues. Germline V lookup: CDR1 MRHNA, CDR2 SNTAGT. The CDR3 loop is CASRGQGRTEAFF. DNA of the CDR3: TGTGCCAGCCGCGGACAGGGGCGGACTGAAGCTTTCTTT.

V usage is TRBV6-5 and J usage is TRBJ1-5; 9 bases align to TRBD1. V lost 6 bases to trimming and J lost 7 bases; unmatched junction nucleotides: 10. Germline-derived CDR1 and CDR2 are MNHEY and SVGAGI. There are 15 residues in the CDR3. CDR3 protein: CASSPTGGELQPQHF. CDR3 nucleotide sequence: TGTGCCAGCAGCCCAACAGGGGGCGAATTACAGCCCCAGCATTTT.

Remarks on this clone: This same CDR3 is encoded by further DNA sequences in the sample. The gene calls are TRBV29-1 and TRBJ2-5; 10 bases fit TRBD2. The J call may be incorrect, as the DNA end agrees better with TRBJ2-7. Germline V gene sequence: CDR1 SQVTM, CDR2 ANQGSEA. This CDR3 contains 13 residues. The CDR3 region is CSVGTSGSYEQYF. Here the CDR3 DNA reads TGCAGCGTTGGGACTAGCGGATCCTACGAGCAGTACTTC.

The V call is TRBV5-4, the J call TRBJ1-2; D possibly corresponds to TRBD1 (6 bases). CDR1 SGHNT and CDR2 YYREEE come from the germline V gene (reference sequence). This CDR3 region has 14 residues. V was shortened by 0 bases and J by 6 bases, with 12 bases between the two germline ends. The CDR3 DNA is TGTGCCAGCAGCTTGGGCGGACAGAACAATGGCTACACCTTC. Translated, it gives CASSLGGQNNGYTF.

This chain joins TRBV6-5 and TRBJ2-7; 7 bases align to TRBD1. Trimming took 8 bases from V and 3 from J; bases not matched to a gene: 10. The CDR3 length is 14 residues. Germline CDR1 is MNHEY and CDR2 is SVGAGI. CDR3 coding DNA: TGTGCCAGCTGCCGGACAGGAGGCATCTACGAGCAGTACTTC. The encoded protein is CASCRTGGIYEQYF.